These 29 T cell receptor beta chains were all obtained from the same sample, sequenced in a study of OX40 agonist ivuxolimab in advanced cancers. The data were produced by immunoSEQ multiplex PCR, yet TCRdb's version contains in-frame clones alone and is incomplete. The sample includes about 67,000 clones, roughly 80% of them seen just once. The starting material was CD4+ or CD8+ T cells sorted from blood, obtained in a trial of the OX40 agonist ivuxolimab. These receptors were taken from an adult with an advanced solid tumor such as melanoma, head and neck, liver or kidney cancer.

This clone was seen a handful of times. The rearrangement joins TRBV6-1 to TRBJ2-1; 12 positions agree with TRBD1. The CDR3 is 15 amino acids. CDR1 is MNHNS, CDR2 SASEGT, per germline. V lost 4 bases, J lost 8 bases, and 6 bases stayed unmatched. The CDR3 sequence: CASSVGGQGADEQFF. The DNA of the CDR3 is TGTGCCAGCAGTGTAGGGGGACAGGGGGCGGATGAGCAGTTCTTC.

J is TRBJ2-4 and V is TRBV29-1, with 7 bases matching TRBD1. The germline V gene encodes CDR1 SQVTM and CDR2 ANQGSEA. V was pared by 3 bases and J by 10 bases, with 9 bases of the junction left unmatched. This CDR3 contains 13 residues. CDR3 protein: CSVERTTGFIQYF. Written as DNA, the CDR3 is TGCAGCGTTGAGAGGACGACAGGGTTTATTCAGTACTTC.

CDR3 sequence reads: CASDRDYSNQPQHF. CDR3 sequence (DNA): TGTGCCAGTGACAGGGATTATAGCAATCAGCCCCAGCATTTT. The chain joins TRBV6-4 to TRBJ1-5, with TRBD1 identical over 7 bases. Trimming removed 9 bases from V and 0 bases from J; junction bases left unmatched: 5. Germline V lookup: CDR1 MRHNA, CDR2 SNTAGT. The CDR3 has 14 amino acids.

The chain combines TRBV30 with TRBJ1-4; D perhaps matches TRBD1 (5 bases). This CDR3 is 14 amino acids long. CDR1 and CDR2 from the germline V gene are GTSNPN and SVGIG (reference sequence). The V end lost 5 bases, the J end lost 11 bases, and 21 bases lay between the germline ends. The CDR3 here is CAWGLGGSVKKLFF. CDR3 coding DNA: TGTGCCTGGGGCCTCGGGGGATCGGTGAAGAAACTGTTTTTT. Full variable domain (missing parts from reference TRBV30 and TRBJ1-4): SQTIHQWPATLVQPVGSPLSLECTVEGTSNPNLYWYRQAAGRGLQLLFYSVGIGQISSEVPQNLSASRPQDRQFILSSKKLLLSDSGFYLCAWGLGGSVKKLFFGSGTQLSVL.

The chain recombines TRBV11-2 with TRBJ1-3, with D unclear. Trimming left V 1 base short and J 0 bases short, with 10 bases between. Germline CDR1 SGHAT, CDR2 FQNNGV. This CDR3 is built from 16 residues. The CDR3 DNA follows: TGTGCCAGCAGCTTAGTGGACTGGGCCTCTGGAAACACCATATATTTT. Its protein product is CASSLVDWASGNTIYF. Drawing the rest from reference TRBV11-2 and TRBJ1-3, the complete variable domain is EAGVAQSPRYKIIEKRQSVAFWCNPISGHATLYWYQQILGQGPKLLIQFQNNGVVDDSQLPKDRFSAERLKGVDSTLKIQPAKLEDSAVYLCASSLVDWASGNTIYFGEGSWLTVV.

The chain joins TRBV4-1 to TRBJ2-7, with a weak D call TRBD1 (5 bases). The CDR3 is made up of 14 amino acids. V lost 0 bases and J 7 bases, leaving 13 bases between the germline ends. Per the germline V gene, CDR1 is MGHRA and CDR2 is YSYEKL. The CDR3 coding sequence is TGCGCCAGCAGCCAAGAATGGCGACCAGGGGAGCAGTACTTC. This codes for CASSQEWRPGEQYF.

This chain links TRBV28 with TRBJ1-5, with TRBD1 identical over 8 bases. From germline, CDR1 is MDHEN and CDR2 SYDVKM. Losses at the gene ends were 6 bases for V and 6 bases for J; bases not matched to a gene: 13. The CDR3 consists of 16 residues. The CDR3 spells CASSRPGTGGAQPQHF. The CDR3, as DNA: TGTGCCAGCAGCCGGCCGGGTACAGGGGGTGCTCAGCCCCAGCATTTT.

The gene calls are TRBV28 and TRBJ2-2, with TRBD1 matching over 7 bases. CDR3 length equals 15 residues. Trimming took 3 bases from V and 4 from J; bases not matched to a gene: 5. Germline V lookup: CDR1 MDHEN, CDR2 SYDVKM. This CDR3 is CASSFGDRFTGELFF. CDR3 sequence (DNA): TGTGCCAGCAGTTTTGGGGACAGATTCACCGGGGAGCTGTTTTTT.

The chain joins TRBV4-3 to TRBJ1-1, with 7 positions matching TRBD1. CDR1 is LGHNA, CDR2 YSLEER, per germline. The CDR3 loop spans 14 amino acids. After removal of 4 bases from V and 7 bases from J, the junction contained 9 bases not matched to a gene. CDR3 in DNA: TGCGCCAGCAGCCGACACAGGGGAACTGATGAAGCTTTCTTT. Encoded protein: CASSRHRGTDEAFF.

The rearrangement uses TRBV2 and TRBJ2-7; the D is unclear. Germline CDR1 and CDR2: SNHLY and FYNNEI. The V and J ends lost 3 bases and 2 bases respectively, with 2 bases between them. The CDR3 is 11 residues long. The CDR3 DNA reads TGTGCCAGCAGTGATGCCTACGAGCAGTACTTC. Translation: CASSDAYEQYF.

This chain connects TRBV27 to TRBJ1-3; D is unresolved. The germline V and J ends were trimmed by 4 bases and 4 bases, with 11 bases remaining between them. CDR3 length: 14 residues. The germline V gene has CDR1 MNHEY and CDR2 SMNVEV (reference sequence). DNA for the CDR3: TGTGCCAGCAGTTCGGGCGGGGTCGGAAACACCATATATTTT. It is translated as CASSSGGVGNTIYF.

The chain recombines TRBV28 with TRBJ1-2, with TRBD1 matching 8 bases. The CDR3 covers 20 residues. V was clipped by 3 bases and J by 4 bases; unmatched bases: 22. Germline V gene sequence: CDR1 MDHEN, CDR2 SYDVKM. CDR3 in DNA: TGTGCCAGCAGTTTTGAGTCGGTTGGCAGGGGGCGAAGGATTGGCTATGGCTACACCTTC. It encodes CASSFESVGRGRRIGYGYTF.

In its sample, this clone was seen once. CDR3: CASSRGQGNQPQHF. The DNA of the CDR3 is TGTGCCAGCAGCCGGGGGCAGGGTAATCAGCCCCAGCATTTT. The V call is TRBV7-9, the J call TRBJ1-5, with a possible D match to TRBD1 (6 bases). Germline CDR1 and CDR2: SEHNR and FQNEAQ (reference sequence). V lost 5 bases and J lost 4, with 12 bases in between. The CDR3 has 14 amino acids.

This chain uses TRBV7-9 with TRBJ1-1, with TRBD1 matching 8 bases. V lost 3 bases, J lost 2 bases, and 2 bases stayed unmatched. Germline loops: CDR1 SEHNR, CDR2 FQNEAQ (reference sequence). This CDR3 region has 14 residues. In DNA form, the CDR3 reads TGTGCCAGCAGCTTCGGACAGGGCAACACTGAAGCTTTCTTT. Residues: CASSFGQGNTEAFF. Complete variable domain (other parts from reference TRBV7-9 and TRBJ1-1): DTGVSQNPRHKITKRGQNVTFRCDPISEHNRLYWYRQTLGQGPEFLTYFQNEAQLEKSRLLSDRFSAERPKGSFSTLEIQRTEQGDSAMYLCASSFGQGNTEAFFGQGTRLTVV.

This chain joins TRBV28 and TRBJ1-1; tentatively, D is TRBD1 (6 bases). Per germline, CDR1 MDHEN and CDR2 SYDVKM. Trimming took 6 bases from V and 3 from J, leaving 17 bases between them. The CDR3 loop spans 15 amino acids. The CDR3 sequence: CASRSGALGYTEAFF. The CDR3 DNA sequence: TGTGCCAGCAGATCGGGGGCTTTGGGGTACACTGAAGCTTTCTTT.

The chain employs TRBV7-9 and TRBJ2-7, with 9 bases aligning to TRBD1. This CDR3 is 15 amino acids long. Per the germline V gene, CDR1 is SEHNR and CDR2 is FQNEAQ (reference sequence). Trimming took 4 bases from V and 3 from J; bases not matched to a gene: 7. CDR3 loop: CASSSGRQGVYEQYF. CDR3 coding DNA: TGTGCCAGCAGCTCTGGGCGACAGGGGGTCTACGAGCAGTACTTC.

The rearrangement joins TRBV7-3 to TRBJ2-7; 12 bases match TRBD2. Unmatched junction bases numbered 7, after V lost 1 base and J lost 0 bases. The CDR3 is made up of 18 amino acids. Germline V CDR1 and CDR2: SGHTA, FQGTGA. The CDR3 is CASSLMASGRGTSYEQYF. As DNA, the CDR3 is TGTGCCAGCAGCTTAATGGCTAGCGGGAGGGGGACCTCCTACGAGCAGTACTTC.

The V call is TRBV27, the J call TRBJ1-4, with D possibly TRBD1 on 5 matching bases. The V and J ends lost 2 bases and 4 bases respectively, with 20 bases between them. The germline gives CDR1 MNHEY, CDR2 SMNVEV (reference sequence). CDR3 size: 18 residues. The CDR3 coding sequence is TGTGCCAGCAGTTTAACTCGACGCCGGGACGGATTTAATGAAAAACTGTTTTTT. It translates to CASSLTRRRDGFNEKLFF.

This chain uses TRBV7-9 with TRBJ2-2; D is tentatively TRBD1 or TRBD2 (5 bases each). Germline V gene lookup returns CDR1 SEHNR and CDR2 FQNEAQ (reference sequence). CDR3 length: 17 amino acids. The V and J ends lost 1 base and 2 bases respectively, with 14 bases between them. The CDR3 is CASSLDPGQGNTGELFF. As DNA, the CDR3 is TGTGCCAGCAGCTTAGACCCGGGGCAGGGAAACACCGGGGAGCTGTTTTTT.

The V and J genes are TRBV30 and TRBJ2-5, with a weak D call TRBD2 (7 bases). Germline loops: CDR1 GTSNPN, CDR2 SVGIG (reference sequence). V lost 4 bases and J lost 4, with 16 bases in between. There are 14 residues in the CDR3. The CDR3 DNA sequence: TGTGCCTGGAACTTCAGGGGAGGGTTAGAGACCCAGTACTTC. It is translated as CAWNFRGGLETQYF.

The V call is TRBV9, the J call TRBJ2-3, with D tentatively TRBD1 (6 bases). The germline V and J ends were trimmed by 0 bases and 5 bases, with 16 bases remaining between them. CDR3 length: 16 residues. Germline values: CDR1 SGDLS, CDR2 YYNGEE. The CDR3 DNA follows: TGTGCCAGCAGCGTAGAGGCAGGGGCCAGTGGAGATACGCAGTATTTT. This encodes CASSVEAGASGDTQYF.

The CDR3 nucleotides read TGTGCCAGCTCACCAGGCAGGTGGGGCACCGGGGAGCTGTTTTTT. Translating it yields CASSPGRWGTGELFF. The chain employs TRBV18 and TRBJ2-2; D is undetermined. Germline-derived CDR1 and CDR2 are KGHSH and LQKENI. Trimming shortened V by 2 bases and J by 4 bases, and 11 bases separated the two germline ends. The CDR3 contains 15 residues.

The chain has TRBV6-1 and TRBJ1-2; no definite D call. In germline, CDR1 is MNHNS, CDR2 SASEGT. The length of the CDR3 is 15 residues. V was trimmed by 4 bases and J by 4 bases, leaving 16 bases between them. CDR3 in amino acids: CASSALRGSLYGYTF. The CDR3 bases are TGTGCCAGCAGTGCGCTGAGAGGGAGTCTCTATGGCTACACCTTC.

The V call is TRBV15, the J call TRBJ1-6; D uncertain. In germline, CDR1 is LNHNV, CDR2 YYDKDF (reference sequence). V lost 4 bases and J lost 0, with 13 bases in between. The CDR3 loop spans 17 amino acids. The CDR3 spells CATSKGWVGSYNSPLHF. The CDR3 bases are TGTGCCACCAGCAAAGGGTGGGTTGGCTCCTATAATTCACCCCTCCACTTT. The full variable domain, its missing parts supplied by reference TRBV15 and TRBJ1-6, is DAMVIQNPRYQVTQFGKPVTLSCSQTLNHNVMYWYQQKSSQAPKLLFHYYDKDFNNEADTPDNFQSRRPNTSFCFLDIRSPGLGDTAMYLCATSKGWVGSYNSPLHFGNGTRLTVT.

The CDR3 protein is CASSLWALAETASDTQYF. The CDR3 DNA is TGTGCCAGCAGTTTATGGGCCCTAGCCGAAACCGCATCAGATACGCAGTATTTT. V is TRBV27 and J is TRBJ2-3, with TRBD2 as a possible D gene (5 bases). CDR3 length: 18 amino acids. CDR1 and CDR2 from the germline V gene are MNHEY and SMNVEV (reference sequence). Trimming took 1 base from V and 4 from J, leaving 21 bases between them.

CDR3 nucleotide sequence: TGTGCCAGCAGCTCCCGGGACAGGGGGGGCTACGAGCAGTACTTC. Its translation: CASSSRDRGGYEQYF. This chain uses TRBV21-1 with TRBJ2-7; the D call in the table, TRBD1, was not verified against the DNA. TRBV21-1 is given as a pseudogene. The CDR3 contains 15 residues.

The gene calls are TRBV27 and TRBJ2-1; D is unclear. The CDR3 is made up of 15 amino acids. Trimming removed 3 bases at V and 4 bases at J, with 13 bases between. Germline CDR1 and CDR2: MNHEY and SMNVEV (reference sequence). CDR3 region: CASSFEVGPYNEQFF. CDR3 nucleotides: TGTGCCAGCAGTTTCGAAGTAGGGCCGTACAATGAGCAGTTCTTC.

The chain employs TRBV14 and TRBJ1-3; D remains unclear. Between the trimmed V and J ends, which lost 0 bases and 0 bases, there was a span of 12 bases. CDR1 is SGHDN and CDR2 is FVKESK in the germline V gene. CDR3 size: 17 residues. The CDR3 bases are TGTGCCAGCAGCCAAGAGACGTGGATCCGCTCTGGAAACACCATATATTTT. It translates to CASSQETWIRSGNTIYF. The whole variable domain, filled in from reference TRBV14 and TRBJ1-3, reads EAGVTQFPSHSVIEKGQTVTLRCDPISGHDNLYWYRRVMGKEIKFLLHFVKESKQDESGMPNNRFLAERTGGTYSTLKVQPAELEDSGVYFCASSQETWIRSGNTIYFGEGSWLTVV.

The gene calls are TRBV7-2 and TRBJ2-3; a weak D match, TRBD1 (5 bases). The V gene lost 5 bases and the J gene lost 1 base, with 13 bases spanning the gap. This CDR3 region has 15 residues. Germline loops: CDR1 SGHTA, CDR2 FQGNSA. The CDR3 region is CASSSYRSRTDTQYF. For the CDR3, the DNA is TGTGCCAGCAGCAGCTACAGGAGCCGCACAGATACGCAGTATTTT.